What follows are 5 T cell receptor beta chains derived from one specimen sequenced in a study of early T cells in non-severe SARS-CoV-2 infection. TCRdb ran MiXCR on the 5' RACE reads and lists one entry per CDR3 protein. In the table there are 95,000 to 100,000 distinct CDR3 sequences, approximately 13% of which are singletons. What was sequenced was whole blood. Source of these receptors: an adult who was a healthcare worker with PCR-confirmed SARS-CoV-2 infection or an uninfected control (not recorded which).

This clonotype was seen a few times. The chain's CDR3 is CASSPGPTNEKLFF. For the CDR3, the DNA is TGTGCCAGTAGTCCGGGACCGACTAATGAAAAACTGTTTTTT. The gene calls are TRBV19 and TRBJ1-4; tentative D call: TRBD1 (5 bases). Trimming took off 5 bases at V and 2 bases at J, with 9 bases between the two ends. Germline V gene data show CDR1 as LNHDA and CDR2 as SQIVND (reference sequence). The CDR3 runs to 14 residues.

Only a few counts were recorded for this clonotype. The chain carries TRBV2 and TRBJ2-7, with TRBD2 identical over 11 bases. This CDR3 contains 14 residues. Germline V gene data show CDR1 as SNHLY and CDR2 as FYNNEI. After removal of 7 bases from V and 1 base from J, the junction contained 3 bases not matched to a gene. The CDR3 is CASMASGGSYEQYF. The CDR3 DNA follows: TGTGCCAGCATGGCTAGCGGGGGGTCCTACGAGCAGTACTTC.

Ten or more counts support this clonotype. The gene calls are TRBV7-9 and TRBJ1-1; 9 bases match TRBD1. Germline CDR1 SEHNR, CDR2 FQNEAQ (reference sequence). V dropped 11 bases and J dropped 0; count of bases not matched to a gene: 10. The CDR3 covers 15 residues. The CDR3 protein is CACTPDRGMNTEAFF. In DNA form, the CDR3 reads TGTGCCTGCACACCTGACAGGGGGATGAACACTGAAGCTTTCTTT.

Many counts were recorded for this clonotype. The chain recombines TRBV6-2 or TRBV6-3 with TRBJ2-7; 14 bases match TRBD2. The V gene's germline CDR1 is MNHEY and CDR2 SVGEGT. V lost 5 bases and J lost 2; bases outside the gene matches: 5. The CDR3 has 16 amino acids. CDR3 in DNA: TGTGCCAGCAGTACGGGACTAGCGGGGGCCACCTACGAGCAGTACTTC. Translated: CASSTGLAGATYEQYF.

The genes are TRBV20-1 and TRBJ1-5; no firm D call. The CDR3 sequence is 12 residues long. The germline V gene encodes CDR1 DFQATT and CDR2 SNEGSKA (reference sequence). Trimming shortened V by 1 base and J by 4 bases, and 5 bases separated the two germline ends. CDR3 sequence: CSARGRNQPQHF. CDR3 bases: TGCAGTGCTAGAGGAAGGAATCAGCCCCAGCATTTT.